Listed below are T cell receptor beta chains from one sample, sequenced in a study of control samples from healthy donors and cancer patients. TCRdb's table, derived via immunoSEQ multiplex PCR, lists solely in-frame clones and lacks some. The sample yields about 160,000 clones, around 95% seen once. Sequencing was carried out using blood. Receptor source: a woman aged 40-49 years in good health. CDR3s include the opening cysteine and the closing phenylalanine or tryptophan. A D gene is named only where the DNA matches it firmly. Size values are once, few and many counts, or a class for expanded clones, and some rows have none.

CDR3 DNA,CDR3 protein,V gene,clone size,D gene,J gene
TGTGCCAGCAGCCCGGGACAGGGGGCCGCTGGAAACACCATATATTTT,CASSPGQGAAGNTIYF,TRBV7-2,.,TRBD1,TRBJ1-3
TGTGCCACCAGCAGAGATGGGAAGCGGTCCTACAATGAGCAGTTCTTC,CATSRDGKRSYNEQFF,TRBV15,.,.,TRBJ2-1
TGTGCCAGCAGCTTGGGACAGGCACACCGAAACACTGAAGCTTTCTTT,CASSLGQAHRNTEAFF,TRBV5-8,.,.,TRBJ1-1
TGTGCCAGCAGCTTGATGTCGGGGGGTGTCACCGGGGAGCTGTTTTTT,CASSLMSGGVTGELFF,TRBV5-5,.,TRBD2,TRBJ2-2
TGTGCCAGCAGTTACAAACTAGTCGGTAATGAGCAGTTCTTC,CASSYKLVGNEQFF,TRBV6-2/TRBV6-3,.,.,TRBJ2-1
TGCGCCAGCAGCTTGGCGGGGGGGCTGTACCAAGAGACCCAGTACTTC,CASSLAGGLYQETQYF,TRBV5-1,.,TRBD2,TRBJ2-5
TGTGCCAGCAGACAGGGGACTGGCTACACCTTC,CASRQGTGYTF,TRBV12-3/TRBV12-4,.,TRBD1,TRBJ1-2
TGTGCCAGCAGCATTGGTCGAGGGTACACTGAAGCTTTCTTT,CASSIGRGYTEAFF,TRBV5-4,.,.,TRBJ1-1
TGTGCCAGCAGCCAAGGACAGGGTCTCACTGAAGCTTTCTTT,CASSQGQGLTEAFF,TRBV7-9,.,TRBD1,TRBJ1-1
TGTGCCAGCAGCCAAGAATTAGACAGGGGCCTTCTGAGCACTGAAGCTTTCTTT,CASSQELDRGLLSTEAFF,TRBV3-1/TRBV3-2,.,TRBD1,TRBJ1-1
TGTGCCAGCAGTCGCCAGGGTTTTGATGGCTACACCTTC,CASSRQGFDGYTF,TRBV6-5,once,.,TRBJ1-2
TGTGCCAGCAGACCTCGGAGGCTTTCCAATGAGCAGTTCTTC,CASRPRRLSNEQFF,TRBV6-5,once,.,TRBJ2-1
TGTGCCACCAGGGATCGGAGGAGGGCTAATGAAAAACTGTTTTTT,CATRDRRRANEKLFF,TRBV15,.,.,TRBJ1-4
TGTGCCAGTAGTATAGGGGCCGGACTGATGAACACTGAAGCTTTCTTT,CASSIGAGLMNTEAFF,TRBV19,.,.,TRBJ1-1
TGTGCCAGCTCGCCCGACAGGAATAGCGGGAGCGAGCAGTACTTC,CASSPDRNSGSEQYF,TRBV18,.,TRBD2,TRBJ2-7
TGTGCCTGGGTGCGGGAGGGTTTATCCACTGAAGCTTTCTTT,CAWVREGLSTEAFF,TRBV30,.,.,TRBJ1-1
TGCGCGGGCGGACAGGGCAGAGAGACCCAGTACTTC,CAGGQGRETQYF,TRBV7-2,.,TRBD1,TRBJ2-5
TGTGCCACCAGTGATTTCGGGGCAGGTCGTGGCGGGGAGCTGTTTTTT,CATSDFGAGRGGELFF,TRBV24-1,.,.,TRBJ2-2
TGCGCCAGCAGCTTGACTAGCTTCGGAGAGACCCAGTACTTC,CASSLTSFGETQYF,TRBV5-1,once,.,TRBJ2-5
TGTGCCAGCAGTCCGGGACAGGGACGCGAAAAACTGTTTTTT,CASSPGQGREKLFF,TRBV6-5,once,TRBD1,TRBJ1-4
TGTGCCAGCAGTTTAGGACGTAGGACCGGGGAGCTGTTTTTT,CASSLGRRTGELFF,TRBV27,.,.,TRBJ2-2
TGTGCCAGCAGCTCGCAGGGGGTTGGAAACACCATATATTTT,CASSSQGVGNTIYF,TRBV7-8,.,TRBD1,TRBJ1-3
TGTGCCAGCAGCTTAGCAGGGAGTCAGGATGAGCAGTTCTTC,CASSLAGSQDEQFF,TRBV7-9,.,.,TRBJ2-1
TGTGCCATCAGCCTACAACTAGCGGGAAGGTACAATGAGCAGTTCTTC,CAISLQLAGRYNEQFF,TRBV10-3,once,TRBD2,TRBJ2-1
TGTGCCAGCAGCTTAGGGGAGGCTCCTAACTATGGCTACACCTTC,CASSLGEAPNYGYTF,TRBV7-9,.,.,TRBJ1-2
TGCAGTGCTAGTTCGAGGACAGGGGCCTACGAGCAGTACTTC,CSASSRTGAYEQYF,TRBV20-1,.,TRBD1,TRBJ2-7
TGCAGTGCTAGAGTGGGAGATACGCAGTATTTT,CSARVGDTQYF,TRBV20-1,once,.,TRBJ2-3
TGTGCCAGCAGCTTAGCCCCAGGGGGCGAAGATGGCTACACCTTC,CASSLAPGGEDGYTF,TRBV7-2,.,TRBD1,TRBJ1-2
TGTGCCAGCAGTGGAGACAGGGCACAAGCTTTCTTT,CASSGDRAQAFF,TRBV2,.,TRBD1,TRBJ1-1
TGCGCCAGCAGCCAGGTTGGGACACCTAACTATGGCTACACCTTC,CASSQVGTPNYGYTF,TRBV4-3,.,.,TRBJ1-2
TGTGCCAGTAGTCTGATTGGCGGGAGGTTGTCAGATACGCAGTATTTT,CASSLIGGRLSDTQYF,TRBV19,.,TRBD2,TRBJ2-3
TGTGCCAGTAGTGTACCAACAGGGGAAACTGAAGCTTTCTTT,CASSVPTGETEAFF,TRBV19,.,TRBD1,TRBJ1-1
TGTGCCAGCAGTTACAGCGACACCCGGAACACTGAAGCTTTCTTT,CASSYSDTRNTEAFF,TRBV6-5,.,.,TRBJ1-1
TGCGCCAGCAGGACGGGGGGGGGCGGGTACGAGCAGTACTTC,CASRTGGGGYEQYF,TRBV10-2,.,TRBD2,TRBJ2-7
TGTGCCAGCAGCTTAGCACAGGGAGACGAGCAGTACTTC,CASSLAQGDEQYF,TRBV13,.,.,TRBJ2-7
TGCAGCGTTGAAGATCCCCGGGTACCAGAGACCCAGTACTTC,CSVEDPRVPETQYF,TRBV29-1,.,.,TRBJ2-5
TGTGCCAGCAGCTCGACTAGCGGGAGAGTGGGCACAGATACGCAGTATTTT,CASSSTSGRVGTDTQYF,TRBV5-4,.,TRBD2,TRBJ2-3
TGTGCCAGCAGTCACCGGGCTGACCTCTATGGCTACACCTTC,CASSHRADLYGYTF,TRBV7-9,.,.,TRBJ1-2
TGTGCCAGCAGCCAAGAGGGGGCAACTAATGAAAAACTGTTTTTT,CASSQEGATNEKLFF,TRBV6-5,once,.,TRBJ1-4
TGTGCCAGCAGGTTAGCCGGGACAGCGAACACCGGGGAGCTGTTTTTT,CASRLAGTANTGELFF,TRBV6-6,once,TRBD1,TRBJ2-2